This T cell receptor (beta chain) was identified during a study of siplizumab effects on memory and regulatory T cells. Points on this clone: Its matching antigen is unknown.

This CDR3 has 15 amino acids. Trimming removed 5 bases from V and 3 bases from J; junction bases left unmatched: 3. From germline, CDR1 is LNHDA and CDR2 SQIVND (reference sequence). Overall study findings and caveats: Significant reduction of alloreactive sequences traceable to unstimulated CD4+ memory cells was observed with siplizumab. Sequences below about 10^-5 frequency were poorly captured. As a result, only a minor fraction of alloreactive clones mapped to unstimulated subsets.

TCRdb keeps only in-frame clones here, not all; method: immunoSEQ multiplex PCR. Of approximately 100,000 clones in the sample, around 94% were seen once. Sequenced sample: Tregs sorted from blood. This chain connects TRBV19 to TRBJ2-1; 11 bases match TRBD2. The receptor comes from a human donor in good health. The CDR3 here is CASSSGTSGYNEQFF. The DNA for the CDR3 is TGTGCCAGTAGTTCCGGGACTAGCGGCTACAATGAGCAGTTCTTC.